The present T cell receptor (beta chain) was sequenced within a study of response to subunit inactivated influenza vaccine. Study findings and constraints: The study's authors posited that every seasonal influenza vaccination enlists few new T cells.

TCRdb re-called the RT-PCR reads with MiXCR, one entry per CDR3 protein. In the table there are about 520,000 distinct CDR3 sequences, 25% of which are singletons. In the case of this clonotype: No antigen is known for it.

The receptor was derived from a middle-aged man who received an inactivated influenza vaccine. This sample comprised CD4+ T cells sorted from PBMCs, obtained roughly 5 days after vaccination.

The chain's CDR3 is CASSLDGAGGSEAFF. The CDR3 DNA reads as TGTGCCAGCAGCTTAGATGGCGCAGGGGGCTCTGAAGCTTTCTTT. The V gene is TRBV11-2, the J gene TRBJ1-1, with 8 nucleotides matching TRBD1. Per the germline V gene, CDR1 is SGHAT and CDR2 is FQNNGV. V was clipped by 0 bases and J by 6 bases; unmatched bases: 6. CDR3 size: 15 residues.